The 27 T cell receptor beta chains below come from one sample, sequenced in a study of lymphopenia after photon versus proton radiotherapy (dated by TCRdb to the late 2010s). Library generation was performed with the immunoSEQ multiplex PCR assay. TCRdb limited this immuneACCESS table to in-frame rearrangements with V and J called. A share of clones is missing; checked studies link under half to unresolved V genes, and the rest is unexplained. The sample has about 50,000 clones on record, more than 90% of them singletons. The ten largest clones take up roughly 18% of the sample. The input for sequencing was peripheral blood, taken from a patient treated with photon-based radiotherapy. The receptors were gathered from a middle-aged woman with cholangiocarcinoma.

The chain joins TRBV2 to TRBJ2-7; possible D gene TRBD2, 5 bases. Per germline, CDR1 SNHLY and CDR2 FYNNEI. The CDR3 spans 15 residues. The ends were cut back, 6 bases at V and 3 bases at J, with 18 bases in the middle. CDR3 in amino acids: CASSPEEAEYYEQYF. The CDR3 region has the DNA TGTGCCAGCAGCCCGGAGGAGGCAGAGTACTACGAGCAGTACTTC.

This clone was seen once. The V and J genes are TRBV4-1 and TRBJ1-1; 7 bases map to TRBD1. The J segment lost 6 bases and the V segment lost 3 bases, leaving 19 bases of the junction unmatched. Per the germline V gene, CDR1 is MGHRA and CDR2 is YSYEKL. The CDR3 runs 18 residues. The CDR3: CASSQIQGRIGRIPEAFF. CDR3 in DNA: TGCGCCAGCAGCCAGATACAGGGGAGGATTGGCAGAATACCTGAAGCTTTCTTT.

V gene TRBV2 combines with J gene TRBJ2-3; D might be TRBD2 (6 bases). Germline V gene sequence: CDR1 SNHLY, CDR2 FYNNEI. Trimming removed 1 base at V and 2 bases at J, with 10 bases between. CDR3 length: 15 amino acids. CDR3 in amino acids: CASSEGAGLTDTQYF. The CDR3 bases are TGTGCCAGCAGTGAAGGAGCGGGCCTCACAGATACGCAGTATTTT.

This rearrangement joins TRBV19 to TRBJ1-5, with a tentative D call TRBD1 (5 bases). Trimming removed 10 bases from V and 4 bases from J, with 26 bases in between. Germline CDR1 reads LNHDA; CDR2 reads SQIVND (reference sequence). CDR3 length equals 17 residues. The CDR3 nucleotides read TGTGCCACCGCCACTGGGGGTCTCGGACGATGGAATCAGCCCCAGCATTTT. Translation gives CATATGGLGRWNQPQHF.

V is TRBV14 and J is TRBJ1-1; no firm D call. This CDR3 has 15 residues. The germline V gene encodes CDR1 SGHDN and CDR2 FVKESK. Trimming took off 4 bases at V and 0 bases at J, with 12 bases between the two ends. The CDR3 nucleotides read TGTGCCAGCAGCCCGTGGACGGATATGAACACTGAAGCTTTCTTT. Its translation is CASSPWTDMNTEAFF.

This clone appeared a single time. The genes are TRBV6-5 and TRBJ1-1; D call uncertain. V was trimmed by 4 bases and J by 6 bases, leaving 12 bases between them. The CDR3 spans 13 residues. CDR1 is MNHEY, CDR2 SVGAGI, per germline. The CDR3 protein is CASSLDTNAEAFF. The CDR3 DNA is TGTGCCAGCAGTTTAGACACAAACGCTGAAGCTTTCTTT.

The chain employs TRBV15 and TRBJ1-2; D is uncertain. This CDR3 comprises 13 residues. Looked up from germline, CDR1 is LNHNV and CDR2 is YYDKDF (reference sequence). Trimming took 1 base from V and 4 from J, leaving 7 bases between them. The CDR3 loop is CATSRVEFYGYTF. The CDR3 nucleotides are TGTGCCACCAGCAGAGTCGAATTCTATGGCTACACCTTC. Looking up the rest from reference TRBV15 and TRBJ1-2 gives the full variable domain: DAMVIQNPRYQVTQFGKPVTLSCSQTLNHNVMYWYQQKSSQAPKLLFHYYDKDFNNEADTPDNFQSRRPNTSFCFLDIRSPGLGDTAMYLCATSRVEFYGYTFGSGTRLTVV.

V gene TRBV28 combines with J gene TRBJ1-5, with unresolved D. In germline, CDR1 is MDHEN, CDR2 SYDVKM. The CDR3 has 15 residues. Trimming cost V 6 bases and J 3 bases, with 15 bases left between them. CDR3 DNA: TGTGCCAGCAGCTCACAGCGCCTGATCAATCAGCCCCAGCATTTT. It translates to CASSSQRLINQPQHF.

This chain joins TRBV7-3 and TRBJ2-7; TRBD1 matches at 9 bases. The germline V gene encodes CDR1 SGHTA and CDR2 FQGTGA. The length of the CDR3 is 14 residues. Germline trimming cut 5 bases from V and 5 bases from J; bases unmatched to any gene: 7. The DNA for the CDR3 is TGTGCCAGCAGCCCCGGACAGGGGAGGAACGAGCAGTACTTC. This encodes CASSPGQGRNEQYF.

The CDR3 reads CASGLGPGGEQYF. CDR3 DNA sequence: TGTGCTAGTGGTTTGGGCCCCGGGGGAGAGCAGTACTTC. V gene TRBV12-5 combines with J gene TRBJ2-7; D possibly corresponds to TRBD2 (6 bases). Trimming removed 1 base at V and 7 bases at J, with 11 bases between. The CDR3 has 13 amino acids. Germline CDR1 and CDR2: LGHNT and FRNRAP.

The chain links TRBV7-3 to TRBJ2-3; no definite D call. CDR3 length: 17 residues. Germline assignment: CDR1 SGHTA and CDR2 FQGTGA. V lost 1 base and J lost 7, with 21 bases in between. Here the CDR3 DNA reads TGTGCCAGCAGCTTAATAGGCGGTCGGGCGGATAATAATACGCAGTATTTT. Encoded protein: CASSLIGGRADNNTQYF.

CDR3 loop: CASSYAPGMDTEAFF. The CDR3 nucleotides read TGTGCCAGCAGTTACGCCCCGGGGATGGACACTGAAGCTTTCTTT. V is TRBV6-5 and J is TRBJ1-1; D is unclear. Per germline, CDR1 MNHEY and CDR2 SVGAGI. The V end lost 2 bases, the J end lost 3 bases, and 13 bases lay between the germline ends. This CDR3 is 15 amino acids long.

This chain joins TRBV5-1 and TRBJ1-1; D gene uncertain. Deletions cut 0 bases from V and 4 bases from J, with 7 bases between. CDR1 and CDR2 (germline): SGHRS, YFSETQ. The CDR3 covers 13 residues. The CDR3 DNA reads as TGCGCCAGCAGCTTGGGTGGCACCACTGAAGCTTTCTTT. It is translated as CASSLGGTTEAFF.

This chain's CDR3 is CATHRGDNSYEQYF. Here the CDR3 DNA reads TGTGCCACCCATAGAGGTGACAACTCCTACGAGCAGTACTTC. The chain combines TRBV18 with TRBJ2-7, with no clear D. V was trimmed by 10 bases and J by 0 bases, leaving 16 bases between them. This CDR3 spans 14 amino acids. Germline V gives CDR1 KGHSH, CDR2 LQKENI.

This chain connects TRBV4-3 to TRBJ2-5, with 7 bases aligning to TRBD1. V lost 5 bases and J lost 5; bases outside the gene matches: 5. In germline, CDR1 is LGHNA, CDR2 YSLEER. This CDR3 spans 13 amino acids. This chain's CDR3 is CASSTHRGETQYF. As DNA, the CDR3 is TGCGCCAGCAGCACCCACAGGGGCGAGACCCAGTACTTC.

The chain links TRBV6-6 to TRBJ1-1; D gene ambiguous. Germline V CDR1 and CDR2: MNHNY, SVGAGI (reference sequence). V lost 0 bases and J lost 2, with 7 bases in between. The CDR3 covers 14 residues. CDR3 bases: TGTGCCAGCAGTTACTCGAGAGGAAACACTGAAGCTTTCTTT. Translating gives CASSYSRGNTEAFF.

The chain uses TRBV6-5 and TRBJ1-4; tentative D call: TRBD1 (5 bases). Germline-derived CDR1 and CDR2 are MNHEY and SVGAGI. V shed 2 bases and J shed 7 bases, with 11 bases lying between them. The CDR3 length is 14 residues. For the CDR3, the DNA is TGTGCCAGCAGTTACATCGGGGGTCCTGAAAAACTGTTTTTT. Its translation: CASSYIGGPEKLFF.

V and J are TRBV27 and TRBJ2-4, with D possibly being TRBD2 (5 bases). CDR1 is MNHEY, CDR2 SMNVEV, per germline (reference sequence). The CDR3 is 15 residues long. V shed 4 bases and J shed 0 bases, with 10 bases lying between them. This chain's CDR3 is CASSSAVVAKNIQYF. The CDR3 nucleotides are TGTGCCAGCAGTTCAGCGGTAGTAGCCAAAAACATTCAGTACTTC.

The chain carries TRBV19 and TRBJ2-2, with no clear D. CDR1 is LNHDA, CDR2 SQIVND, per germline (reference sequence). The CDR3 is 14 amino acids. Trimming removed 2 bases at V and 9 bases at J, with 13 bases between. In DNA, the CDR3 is TGTGCCAGTAGTATACACGGCGTTAAGCGGGAGCTGTTTTTT. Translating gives CASSIHGVKRELFF.

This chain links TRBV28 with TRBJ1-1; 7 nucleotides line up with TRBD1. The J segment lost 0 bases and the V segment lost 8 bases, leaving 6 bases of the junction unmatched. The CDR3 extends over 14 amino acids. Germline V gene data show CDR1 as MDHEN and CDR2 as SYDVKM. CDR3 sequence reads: CASRTGKLNTEAFF. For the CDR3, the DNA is TGTGCCAGCCGGACAGGTAAACTGAACACTGAAGCTTTCTTT.

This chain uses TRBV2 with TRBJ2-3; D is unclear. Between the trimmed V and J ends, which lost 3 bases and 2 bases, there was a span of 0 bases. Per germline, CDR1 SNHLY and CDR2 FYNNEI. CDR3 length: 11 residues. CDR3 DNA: TGTGCCAGCAGTGACACAGATACGCAGTATTTT. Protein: CASSDTDTQYF.

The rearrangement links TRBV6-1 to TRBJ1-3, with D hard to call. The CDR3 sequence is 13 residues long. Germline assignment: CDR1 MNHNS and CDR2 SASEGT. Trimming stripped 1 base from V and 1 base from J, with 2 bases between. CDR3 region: CASSEGSGNTIYF. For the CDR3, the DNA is TGTGCCAGCAGTGAAGGGTCTGGAAACACCATATATTTT.

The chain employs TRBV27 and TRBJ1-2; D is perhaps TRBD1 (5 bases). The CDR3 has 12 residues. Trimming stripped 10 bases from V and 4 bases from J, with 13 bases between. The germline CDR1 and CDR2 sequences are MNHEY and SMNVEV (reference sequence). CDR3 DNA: TGTGCCACCTACCGGACACCCTATGGCTACACCTTC. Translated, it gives CATYRTPYGYTF.

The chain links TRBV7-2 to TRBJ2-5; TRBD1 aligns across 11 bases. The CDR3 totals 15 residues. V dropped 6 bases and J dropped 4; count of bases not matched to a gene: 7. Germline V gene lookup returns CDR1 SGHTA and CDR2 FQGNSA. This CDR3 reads CASSSGTGGRETQYF. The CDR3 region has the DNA TGTGCCAGCAGTTCCGGGACAGGGGGACGAGAGACCCAGTACTTC. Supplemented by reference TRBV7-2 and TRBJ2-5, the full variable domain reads GAGVSQSPSNKVTEKGKDVELRCDPISGHTALYWYRQSLGQGLEFLIYFQGNSAPDKSGLPSDRFSAERTGGSVSTLTIQRTQQEDSAVYLCASSSGTGGRETQYFGPGTRLLVL.

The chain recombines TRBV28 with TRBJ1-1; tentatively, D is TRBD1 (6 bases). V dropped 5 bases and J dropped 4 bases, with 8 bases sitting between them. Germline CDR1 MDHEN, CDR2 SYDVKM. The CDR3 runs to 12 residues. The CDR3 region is CASSRGRTEAFF. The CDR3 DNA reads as TGTGCCAGCAGTCGGGGGCGCACTGAAGCTTTCTTT.

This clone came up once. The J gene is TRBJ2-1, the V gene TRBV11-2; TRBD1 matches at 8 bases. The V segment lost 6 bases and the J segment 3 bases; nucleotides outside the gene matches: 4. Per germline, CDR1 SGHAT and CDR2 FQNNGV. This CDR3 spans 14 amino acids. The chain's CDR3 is CASRHRGFYNEQFF. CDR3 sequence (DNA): TGTGCCAGCAGACACAGGGGGTTCTACAATGAGCAGTTCTTC.

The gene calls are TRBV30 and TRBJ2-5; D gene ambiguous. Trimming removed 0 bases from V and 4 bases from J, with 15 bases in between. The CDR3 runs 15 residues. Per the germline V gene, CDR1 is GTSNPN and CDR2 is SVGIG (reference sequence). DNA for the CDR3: TGTGCCTGGAGTGTGTCTAGGGCCCGAGGAGAGACCCAGTACTTC. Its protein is CAWSVSRARGETQYF.